These T cell receptor beta chains were read from a single sample in a study of T cell repertoires in cytomegalovirus infection. One entry per CDR3 protein results from TCRdb running MiXCR on the reads. This table holds over 450,000 distinct CDR3 sequences, about 11% found once. The sample taken for sequencing was PBMCs. These receptors were collected from a human donor in good health (CMV status not recorded). Some clones in this sample may be carry-over from other donors' samples. CDR3s include the opening cysteine and the closing phenylalanine or tryptophan. D genes are given only for firm matches. Clone size is stated in some rows and not others, as once, few, many or a class when expanded.

D gene: .; J gene: TRBJ1-5; V gene: TRBV7-2; clone size: many; CDR3 protein: CASSREYSNQPQHF; CDR3 DNA: TGTGCCAGCAGCAGGGAATATAGCAATCAGCCCCAGCATTTT
D gene: TRBD2; J gene: TRBJ2-5; V gene: TRBV11-1; clone size: many; CDR3 protein: CASSSSGRGRETQYF; CDR3 DNA: TGTGCCAGCAGCTCCTCCGGGCGGGGGAGGGAGACCCAGTACTTC
D gene: TRBD2; J gene: TRBJ2-2; V gene: TRBV7-3; clone size: many; CDR3 protein: CASSLNGGGTNTGELFF; CDR3 DNA: TGTGCCAGCAGCTTAAACGGCGGGGGGACGAACACCGGGGAGCTGTTTTTT
D gene: .; J gene: TRBJ2-5; V gene: TRBV3-1; clone size: .; CDR3 protein: CANPTVAQETQYF; CDR3 DNA: TGTGCCAACCCGACTGTAGCCCAAGAGACCCAGTACTTC
D gene: .; J gene: TRBJ1-6; V gene: TRBV5-1; clone size: .; CDR3 protein: CASSLGLQGLSPLHF; CDR3 DNA: TGCGCCAGCAGCTTAGGGCTCCAGGGGCTTTCACCCCTCCACTTT
D gene: .; J gene: TRBJ2-1; V gene: TRBV12-3/TRBV12-4; clone size: .; CDR3 protein: CASAIGGNFWDEQFF; CDR3 DNA: TGTGCCAGCGCCATCGGCGGGAACTTCTGGGACGAGCAGTTCTTC
D gene: .; J gene: TRBJ2-7; V gene: TRBV7-9; clone size: many; CDR3 protein: CASTRLPGYEQYF; CDR3 DNA: TGTGCCAGCACTCGGTTACCCGGCTACGAGCAGTACTTC
D gene: TRBD1; J gene: TRBJ1-6; V gene: TRBV12-3/TRBV12-4; clone size: many; CDR3 protein: CASSRQGTGSPLHF; CDR3 DNA: TGTGCCAGCAGTAGACAGGGAACCGGATCACCCCTCCACTTT
D gene: .; J gene: TRBJ1-2; V gene: TRBV6-5; clone size: many; CDR3 protein: CASSNEEGYTF; CDR3 DNA: TGTGCCAGCAGTAACGAAGAGGGCTACACCTTC
D gene: .; J gene: TRBJ2-5; V gene: TRBV11-2; clone size: many; CDR3 protein: CASSLNPGQETQYF; CDR3 DNA: TGTGCCAGCAGCTTAAACCCGGGACAAGAGACCCAGTACTTC
D gene: .; J gene: TRBJ2-3; V gene: TRBV5-4; clone size: few; CDR3 protein: CASSLGTRNTDTQYF; CDR3 DNA: TGTGCCAGCAGCTTGGGGACTCGGAACACAGATACGCAGTATTTT
D gene: .; J gene: TRBJ1-3; V gene: TRBV9; clone size: .; CDR3 protein: CASSVGTYGNTIYF; CDR3 DNA: TGTGCCAGCAGCGTGGGGACTTATGGAAACACCATATATTTT
D gene: .; J gene: TRBJ2-7; V gene: TRBV12-3/TRBV12-4; clone size: many; CDR3 protein: CASSYSGAKGSYEQYF; CDR3 DNA: TGTGCCAGCAGTTACTCAGGAGCGAAGGGCTCCTACGAGCAGTACTTC
D gene: .; J gene: TRBJ1-1; V gene: TRBV19; clone size: many; CDR3 protein: CAALANSMNTEAFF; CDR3 DNA: TGTGCCGCCCTGGCGAACTCAATGAACACTGAAGCTTTCTTT
D gene: .; J gene: TRBJ1-2; V gene: TRBV7-2; clone size: many; CDR3 protein: CASSLEGRSRGYTF; CDR3 DNA: TGTGCCAGCAGCTTAGAGGGCCGCTCCCGTGGCTACACCTTC
D gene: TRBD1; J gene: TRBJ1-6; V gene: TRBV28; clone size: .; CDR3 protein: CASSLRQGWSPLHF; CDR3 DNA: TGTGCCAGCAGTCTCCGACAGGGTTGGTCACCCCTCCACTTT
D gene: .; J gene: TRBJ2-7; V gene: TRBV15; clone size: many; CDR3 protein: CATSRGGQSYEQYF; CDR3 DNA: TGTGCCACCAGCAGAGGAGGTCAGTCCTACGAGCAGTACTTC
D gene: .; J gene: TRBJ1-2; V gene: TRBV7-9; clone size: .; CDR3 protein: CASSPGGQSVSYTF; CDR3 DNA: TGTGCCAGCAGCCCGGGGGGCCAGTCTGTGAGCTACACCTTC
D gene: .; J gene: TRBJ1-5; V gene: TRBV6-2/TRBV6-3; clone size: many; CDR3 protein: CASRGGRYSNQPQHF; CDR3 DNA: TGTGCCAGCAGGGGGGGGAGATATAGCAATCAGCCCCAGCATTTT
D gene: TRBD1; J gene: TRBJ1-2; V gene: TRBV5-1; clone size: many; CDR3 protein: CASSLASGGEGGYTF; CDR3 DNA: TGCGCCAGCAGCTTGGCTTCAGGGGGCGAGGGTGGCTACACCTTC
D gene: TRBD1; J gene: TRBJ1-2; V gene: TRBV28; clone size: .; CDR3 protein: CASTLRTGNYGYTF; CDR3 DNA: TGTGCCAGCACCCTAAGGACAGGGAACTATGGCTACACCTTC
D gene: .; J gene: TRBJ2-1; V gene: TRBV18; clone size: .; CDR3 protein: CASSPSSGDEQFF; CDR3 DNA: TGTGCCAGCTCACCATCATCAGGGGACGAGCAGTTCTTC
D gene: TRBD1; J gene: TRBJ2-7; V gene: TRBV5-1; clone size: many; CDR3 protein: CASSDGTGVNEQYF; CDR3 DNA: TGCGCCAGCAGCGACGGGACAGGGGTAAACGAGCAGTACTTC
D gene: TRBD2; J gene: TRBJ2-7; V gene: TRBV28; clone size: many; CDR3 protein: CASSWMTSGNEQYF; CDR3 DNA: TGTGCCAGCAGTTGGATGACTAGCGGAAACGAGCAGTACTTC
D gene: .; J gene: TRBJ2-5; V gene: TRBV28; clone size: few; CDR3 protein: CAVAASQETQYF; CDR3 DNA: TGTGCCGTGGCCGCCTCCCAAGAGACCCAGTACTTC
D gene: TRBD2; J gene: TRBJ2-1; V gene: TRBV5-1; clone size: .; CDR3 protein: CASSLEASGRGWGNEQFF; CDR3 DNA: TGCGCCAGCAGCTTGGAAGCTAGCGGGAGAGGATGGGGCAATGAGCAGTTCTTC
D gene: TRBD2; J gene: TRBJ2-1; V gene: TRBV6-1; clone size: .; CDR3 protein: CASTRLAALRGEQFF; CDR3 DNA: TGTGCCAGCACCCGACTAGCAGCGTTGAGAGGTGAGCAGTTCTTC